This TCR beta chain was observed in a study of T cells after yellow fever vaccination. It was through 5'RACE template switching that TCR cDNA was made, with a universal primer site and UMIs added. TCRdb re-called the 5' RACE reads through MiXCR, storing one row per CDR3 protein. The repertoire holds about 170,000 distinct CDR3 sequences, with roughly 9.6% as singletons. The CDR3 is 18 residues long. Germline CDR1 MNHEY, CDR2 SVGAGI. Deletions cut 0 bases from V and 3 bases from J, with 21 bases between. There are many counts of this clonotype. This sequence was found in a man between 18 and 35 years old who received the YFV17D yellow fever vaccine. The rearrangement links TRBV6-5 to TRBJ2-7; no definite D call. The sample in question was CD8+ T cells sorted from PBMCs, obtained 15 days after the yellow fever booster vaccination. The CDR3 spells CASSYSTLGRTPVYEQYF. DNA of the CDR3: TGTGCCAGCAGTTACTCGACGCTCGGACGTACCCCGGTCTACGAGCAGTACTTC.